The next 9 T cell receptor beta chains were all read from a single sample in a study of blood T cells in healthy people across ages. The second PCR ran about 6 to 11 cycles with a sample-barcoded 5' primer and J-beta primers. TCRdb passed the 5' RACE reads through MiXCR, listing each CDR3 protein once. The data show about 780,000 distinct CDR3 sequences, around 25% seen once. These same data were also listed under a study on T cells of mothers and their children.

Source material: blood. All receptors derive from a boy between 5 and 17 years old in good health.

CDR3 sequence: CASSLILGTGHNSPLHF. DNA for the CDR3: TGTGCCAGCAGCCTGATTCTAGGGACAGGGCACAATTCACCCCTCCACTTT. V is TRBV7-9 and J is TRBJ1-6; 9 bases are shared with TRBD1. The CDR3 contains 17 residues. J lost 7 bases, V lost 5 bases, and 12 bases had no gene match. Germline V gene sequence: CDR1 SEHNR, CDR2 FQNEAQ (reference sequence).

This clonotype was counted many times. The rearrangement uses TRBV27 and TRBJ2-2; possible D gene TRBD1, 6 bases. The germline CDR1 and CDR2 sequences are MNHEY and SMNVEV (reference sequence). Trimming stripped 6 bases from V and 1 base from J, with 9 bases between. There are 14 residues in the CDR3. CDR3 sequence reads: CASSPRGNTGELFF. The CDR3 region has the DNA TGTGCCAGCAGCCCCAGGGGGAACACCGGGGAGCTGTTTTTT.

The chain carries TRBV20-1 and TRBJ1-1, with unresolved D. The germline V gene has CDR1 DFQATT and CDR2 SNEGSKA (reference sequence). The CDR3 is 11 amino acids. V was cut by 3 bases and J by 4 bases, with 6 bases left in between. The DNA of the CDR3 is TGCAGTGCTAGTCTGACCACTGAAGCTTTCTTT. It specifies CSASLTTEAFF.

The rearrangement uses TRBV18 and TRBJ2-5; D assignment may be TRBD1 or TRBD2 (5 bases each). Germline CDR1 and CDR2: KGHSH and LQKENI. The ends were cut back, 2 bases at V and 5 bases at J, with 12 bases in the middle. The CDR3 is 14 residues long. The CDR3 DNA reads TGTGCCAGCTCACCAATGGGACCGATGGAGACCCAGTACTTC. It encodes CASSPMGPMETQYF.

This clonotype has ten or more counts. V gene TRBV12-3 or TRBV12-4 combines with J gene TRBJ2-3, with TRBD2 as a possible D gene (5 bases). V was clipped by 1 base and J by 3 bases, with 5 bases between them. The CDR3 has 13 residues. The CDR3 DNA reads TGTGCCAGCAGTTTAGGGGAGACAGATACGCAGTATTTT. It specifies CASSLGETDTQYF.

This clonotype has a handful of counts. The rearrangement joins TRBV4-1 to TRBJ2-5; TRBD1 aligns across 8 bases. This CDR3 is 16 amino acids long. V was pared by 4 bases and J by 2 bases, with 9 bases of the junction left unmatched. Germline values: CDR1 MGHRA, CDR2 YSYEKL. The CDR3 region has the DNA TGCGCCAGCAGCCCCAGCCGGGGGACAGGACAAGAGACCCAGTACTTC. As protein: CASSPSRGTGQETQYF.

This clonotype was seen a handful of times. This chain uses TRBV28 with TRBJ2-4; the D is unclear. CDR3 length: 16 amino acids. V lost 4 bases and J lost 9, with 22 bases in between. Germline CDR1 is MDHEN and CDR2 is SYDVKM. The CDR3 DNA is TGTGCCAGCAGTTCGGACGAAGGTCGCCTCCCAACCATTCAGTACTTC. Protein product: CASSSDEGRLPTIQYF.

The DNA for the CDR3 is TGTGCCAGCAGTCCTCGGACACCGAGCTCCTACAATGAGCAGTTCTTC. The encoded protein is CASSPRTPSSYNEQFF. This chain connects TRBV6-1 to TRBJ2-1; perhaps TRBD1 as D (5 bases). CDR1 is MNHNS, CDR2 SASEGT, per germline. Trimming left V 5 bases short and J 0 bases short, with 14 bases between. The CDR3 length is 16 residues.

This clonotype has more than one count but fewer than ten. The rearrangement joins TRBV6-2 or TRBV6-3 to TRBJ2-1; 11 bases are a match to TRBD2. Judging by the DNA end, TRBJ2-7 fits better; the J call may be wrong. Per the germline V gene, CDR1 is MNHEY and CDR2 is SVGEGT. There are 14 residues in the CDR3. CDR3 in DNA: TGTGCCAGCAGTTTGACTAGCGGGGCCTACGAGCAGTACTTC. Amino acid sequence: CASSLTSGAYEQYF.